The source of this T cell receptor (beta chain) is a study of CD8 T cells in Susac syndrome. About the study: Clinical remission applied to under ten sequenced Susac syndrome patients, and five or six had active disease.

A quantity of roughly 0.5 to 1 ug RNA underwent reverse transcription using random hexamers. Across 54 Vbeta and 13 Jbeta, TCR beta CDR3 was amplified with immunoSEQ multiplex PCR. TCRdb analysed the immunoSEQ multiplex PCR reads with MiXCR anew, one entry per CDR3 protein. The data contain over 100,000 distinct CDR3 sequences, 85% to 95% of them singletons. The V gene's germline CDR1 is SGHRS and CDR2 YFSETQ. The CDR3 loop spans 15 amino acids. The trim removed 3 bases at V and 5 bases at J, leaving 5 bases unmatched. Regarding this clonotype: Antigen unknown.

The authors negatively isolated CD8+ and CD4+ T cells and FACS-enriched TEMRA cells. Whole-study results and caveats: Clonal expansion of Susac CD8+ cells peaked in TEMRA cells, and it also peaked in active patients.

The material sequenced was CD8+ T cells from PBMCs. The chain joins TRBV5-1 to TRBJ2-5; 12 bases align to TRBD1. This receptor was identified in a human donor with Susac syndrome. The DNA of the CDR3 is TGCGCCAGCAGCTGGGGACAGGGGGCCCTCGAGACCCAGTACTTC. The encoded protein is CASSWGQGALETQYF. The full variable domain, its missing parts supplied by reference TRBV5-1 and TRBJ2-5, is KAGVTQTPRYLIKTRGQQVTLSCSPISGHRSVSWYQQTPGQGLQFLFEYFSETQRNKGNFPGRFSGRQFSNSRSEMNVSTLELGDSALYLCASSWGQGALETQYFGPGTRLLVL.